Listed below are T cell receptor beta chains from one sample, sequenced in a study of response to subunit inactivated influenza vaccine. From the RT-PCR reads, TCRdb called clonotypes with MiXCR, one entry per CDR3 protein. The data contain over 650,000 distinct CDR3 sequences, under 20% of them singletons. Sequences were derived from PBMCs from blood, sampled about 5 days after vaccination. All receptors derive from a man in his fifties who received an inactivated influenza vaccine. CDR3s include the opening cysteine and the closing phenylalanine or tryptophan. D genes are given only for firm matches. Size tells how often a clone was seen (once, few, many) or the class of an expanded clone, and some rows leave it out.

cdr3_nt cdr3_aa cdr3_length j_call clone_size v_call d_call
TGTGCCAGCAGCACATTGATAGCGGGAAGGCACACCGGGGAGCTGTTTTTT CASSTLIAGRHTGELFF 17 TRBJ2-2 few TRBV7-9 TRBD2
TGCAGCGTTGCCTCTGAACCAGGGGGCAGTAGCAATCAGCCCCAGCATTTT CSVASEPGGSSNQPQHF 17 TRBJ1-5 few TRBV29-1 TRBD1
TGTGCCAGCAGCGAGGGGGGCTACCGCACAGATACGCAGTATTTT CASSEGGYRTDTQYF 15 TRBJ2-3 - TRBV9 -
TGTGCCAGCAGTTTAGTGGAGTCCTACTCCAATGAGCAGTTCTTC CASSLVESYSNEQFF 15 TRBJ2-1 few TRBV12-3/TRBV12-4 -
TGTGCCAGCAGCAAGCGACAGGGTGCAAACACTGAAGCTTTCTTT CASSKRQGANTEAFF 15 TRBJ1-1 - TRBV3-1 TRBD1
TGTGCCAGCAGTTTTGGGGAGGGCCAGCCCCAGCATTTT CASSFGEGQPQHF 13 TRBJ1-5 few TRBV12-3/TRBV12-4 -
TGTGCCACCAGTGACATACTAGCGGGGGGGGACAATGAGCAGTTCTTC CATSDILAGGDNEQFF 16 TRBJ2-1 once TRBV24-1 TRBD2
TGTGCCAGCAGCTCTCCGGGACGCGAGCCCGGCGGTTCACCCCTCCACTTT CASSSPGREPGGSPLHF 17 TRBJ1-6 few TRBV5-5 -
TGTGCCACCAACGGAGGAGGGACCTACAATGAGCAGTTCTTC CATNGGGTYNEQFF 14 TRBJ2-1 few TRBV24-1 -
TGTGCCAGCAGACCACCGGGACAGGCCTACAATGAGCAGTTCTTC CASRPPGQAYNEQFF 15 TRBJ2-1 - TRBV6-1 TRBD1
TGTGCCAGCAGTGAAGAAGCATTTCGGATCAATGAGCAGTTCTTC CASSEEAFRINEQFF 15 TRBJ2-1 - TRBV6-1 -
TGTGCCAGCAGCCGAGCGCTTGAGCAGTACTTC CASSRALEQYF 11 TRBJ2-7 - TRBV7-9 -
TGTGCCAGCAGCTTAACTAGCGGGGTCCCGGAGGAGCAGTACTTC CASSLTSGVPEEQYF 15 TRBJ2-7 - TRBV7-2 TRBD2
TGCGCCAGCGAGCGGATGCCGGGACAGGGGACTCCCAATGAGCAGTTCTTC CASERMPGQGTPNEQFF 17 TRBJ2-1 - TRBV10-2 TRBD1